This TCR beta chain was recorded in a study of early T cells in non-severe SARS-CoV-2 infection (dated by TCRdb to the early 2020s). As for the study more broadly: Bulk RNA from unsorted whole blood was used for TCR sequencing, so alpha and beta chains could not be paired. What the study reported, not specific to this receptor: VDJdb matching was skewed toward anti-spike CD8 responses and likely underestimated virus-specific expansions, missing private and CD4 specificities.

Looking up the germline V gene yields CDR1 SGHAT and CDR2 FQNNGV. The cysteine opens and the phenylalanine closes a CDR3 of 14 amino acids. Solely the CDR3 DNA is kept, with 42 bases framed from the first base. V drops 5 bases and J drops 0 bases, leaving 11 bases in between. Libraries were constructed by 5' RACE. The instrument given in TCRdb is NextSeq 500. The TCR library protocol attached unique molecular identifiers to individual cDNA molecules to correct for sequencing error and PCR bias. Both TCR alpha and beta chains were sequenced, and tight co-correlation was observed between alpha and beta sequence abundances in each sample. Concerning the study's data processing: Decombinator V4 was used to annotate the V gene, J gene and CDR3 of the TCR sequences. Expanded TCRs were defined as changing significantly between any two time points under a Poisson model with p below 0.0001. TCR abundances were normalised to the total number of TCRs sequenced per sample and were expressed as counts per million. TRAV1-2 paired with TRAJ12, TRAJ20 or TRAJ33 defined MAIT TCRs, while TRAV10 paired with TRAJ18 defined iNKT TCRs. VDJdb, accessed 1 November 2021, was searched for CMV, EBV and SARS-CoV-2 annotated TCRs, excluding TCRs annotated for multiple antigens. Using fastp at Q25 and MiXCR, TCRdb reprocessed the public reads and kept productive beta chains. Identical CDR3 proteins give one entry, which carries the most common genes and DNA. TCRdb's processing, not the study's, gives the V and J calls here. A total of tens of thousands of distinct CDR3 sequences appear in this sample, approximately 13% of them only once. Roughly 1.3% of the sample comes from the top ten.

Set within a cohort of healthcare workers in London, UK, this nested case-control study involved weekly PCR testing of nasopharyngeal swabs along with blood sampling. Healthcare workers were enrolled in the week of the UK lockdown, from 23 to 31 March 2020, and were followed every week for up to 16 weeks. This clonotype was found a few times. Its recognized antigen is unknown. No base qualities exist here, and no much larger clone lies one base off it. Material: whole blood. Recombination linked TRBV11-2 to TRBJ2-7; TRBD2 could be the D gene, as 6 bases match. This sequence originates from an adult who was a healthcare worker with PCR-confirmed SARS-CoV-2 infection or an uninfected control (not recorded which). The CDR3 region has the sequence CASSRGYSSYEQYF. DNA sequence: TGTGCCAGCAGCCGGGGGTATAGCTCCTACGAGCAGTACTTC.